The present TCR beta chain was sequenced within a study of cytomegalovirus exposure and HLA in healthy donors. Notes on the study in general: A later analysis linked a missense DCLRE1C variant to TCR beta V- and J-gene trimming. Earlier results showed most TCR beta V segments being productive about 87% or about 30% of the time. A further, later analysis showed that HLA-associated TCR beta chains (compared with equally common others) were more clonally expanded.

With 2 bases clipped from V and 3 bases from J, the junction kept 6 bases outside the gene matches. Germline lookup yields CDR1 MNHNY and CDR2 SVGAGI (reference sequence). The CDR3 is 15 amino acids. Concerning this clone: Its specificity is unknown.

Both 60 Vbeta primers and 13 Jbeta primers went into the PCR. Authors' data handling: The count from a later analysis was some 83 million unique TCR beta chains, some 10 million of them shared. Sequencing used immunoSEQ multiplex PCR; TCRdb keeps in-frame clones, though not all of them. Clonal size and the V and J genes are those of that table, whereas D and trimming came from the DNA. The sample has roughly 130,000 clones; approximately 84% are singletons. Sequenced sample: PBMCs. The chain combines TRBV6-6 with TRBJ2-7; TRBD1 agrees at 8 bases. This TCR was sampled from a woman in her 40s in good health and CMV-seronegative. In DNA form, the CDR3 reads TGTGCCAGCAGTTACGGGACAGGAGACTTCTACGAGCAGTACTTC. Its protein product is CASSYGTGDFYEQYF.